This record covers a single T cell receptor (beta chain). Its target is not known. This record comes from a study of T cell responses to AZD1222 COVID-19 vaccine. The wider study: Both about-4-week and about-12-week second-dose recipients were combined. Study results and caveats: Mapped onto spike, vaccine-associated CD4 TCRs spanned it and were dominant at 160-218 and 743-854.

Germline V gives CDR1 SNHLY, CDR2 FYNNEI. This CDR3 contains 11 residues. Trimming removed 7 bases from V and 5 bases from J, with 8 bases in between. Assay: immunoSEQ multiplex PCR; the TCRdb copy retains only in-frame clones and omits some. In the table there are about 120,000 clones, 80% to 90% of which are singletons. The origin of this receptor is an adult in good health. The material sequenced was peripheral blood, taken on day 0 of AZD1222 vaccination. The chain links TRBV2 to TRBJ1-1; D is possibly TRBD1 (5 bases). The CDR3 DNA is TGTGCCAGCAAGCAGGGTACTGAAGCTTTCTTT. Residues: CASKQGTEAFF.